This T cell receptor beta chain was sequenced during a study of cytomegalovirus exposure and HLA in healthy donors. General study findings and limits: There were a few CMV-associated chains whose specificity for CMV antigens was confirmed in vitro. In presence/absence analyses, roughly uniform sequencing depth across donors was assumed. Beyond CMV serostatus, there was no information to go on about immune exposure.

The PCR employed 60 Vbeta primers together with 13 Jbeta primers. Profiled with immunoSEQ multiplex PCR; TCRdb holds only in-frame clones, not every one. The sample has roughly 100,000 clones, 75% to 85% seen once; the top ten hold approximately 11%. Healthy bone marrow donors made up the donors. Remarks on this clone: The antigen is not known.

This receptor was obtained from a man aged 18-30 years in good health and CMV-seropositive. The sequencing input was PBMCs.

The DNA of the CDR3 is TGTGCCAGCAGCTTAGACGCGGGGGTCCAGGAACTCTATGGCTACACCTTC. Encoded protein: CASSLDAGVQELYGYTF. The V call is TRBV7-9, the J call TRBJ1-2; the D gene is possibly TRBD1 (5 bases). The V gene lost 1 base and the J gene lost 4 bases, with 19 bases spanning the gap. CDR3 length: 17 amino acids. CDR1 and CDR2 (germline): SEHNR, FQNEAQ (reference sequence).